Below are 11 T cell receptor beta chains sequenced from a single sample in a study of T cells expressing NK-cell markers. For each CDR3 protein, TCRdb gives one entry from its re-call of the 5' RACE reads, without DNA. The table lists roughly 160,000 distinct CDR3 sequences. What was sequenced was blood T cells: a sorted CD56 or NKG2C T cell subset, CD4+ or CD8+ T cells, or bulk PBMC T cells (not recorded which). These receptors came from a man aged 18-69 years in good health.

The chain joins TRBV19 to TRBJ2-1. Germline CDR1 LNHDA, CDR2 SQIVND (reference sequence). The CDR3 length is 15 residues. CDR3 sequence reads: CASSTWHSQLNEQFF.

The rearrangement links TRBV28 to TRBJ2-7; no DNA is available, so the TRBD1 call from TCRdb remains unchecked. The CDR3 is made up of 15 amino acids. CDR1 is MDHEN, CDR2 SYDVKM, per germline. The CDR3 loop is CASSSTRGPAYEQYF.

The V call is TRBV12-3 or TRBV12-4, the J call TRBJ1-1; the TCRdb call, TRBD1, lacks DNA for checking. The CDR3 runs 14 residues. The CDR3 sequence: CASSLTGMNTEAFF.

The chain employs TRBV19 and TRBJ1-2; TCRdb proposes TRBD1, but this gene call is untestable without DNA. This CDR3 is 15 amino acids long. CDR1 is LNHDA, CDR2 SQIVND, per germline (reference sequence). The CDR3 here is CASSLWTGGGYGYTF.

The V and J genes are TRBV5-6 and TRBJ2-7; the TCRdb D gene call, TRBD2, has no DNA to confirm it. Germline CDR1 SGHDT, CDR2 YYEEEE. The CDR3 covers 15 residues. The CDR3 spells CASSHGPDGYYEQYF.

The rearrangement links TRBV2 to TRBJ2-1. CDR1 and CDR2 (germline): SNHLY, FYNNEI. The CDR3 loop spans 17 amino acids. The CDR3 protein is CASSAFSVYSSYNEQFF.

V gene TRBV6-5 combines with J gene TRBJ1-5; TCRdb calls TRBD1, which cannot be checked without DNA. From germline, CDR1 is MNHEY and CDR2 SVGAGI. This CDR3 contains 14 residues. The CDR3 region is CASRPGVGNQPQHF.

This chain uses TRBV6-1 with TRBJ2-2; absent DNA, TCRdb's TRBD1 call cannot be checked. The germline V gene has CDR1 MNHNS and CDR2 SASEGT. The CDR3 has 13 residues. CDR3 amino acids: CASGLPPAGELFF.

V is TRBV6-1 and J is TRBJ1-2. The V gene's germline CDR1 is MNHNS and CDR2 SASEGT. The CDR3 has 13 amino acids. Here the CDR3 reads CASSRGENYGYTF.

This chain links TRBV15 with TRBJ1-2; without DNA, the TCRdb call of TRBD1 cannot be checked. The CDR3 loop spans 18 amino acids. Per the germline V gene, CDR1 is LNHNV and CDR2 is YYDKDF (reference sequence). CDR3 sequence reads: CATSRDRSPGGAVYGYTF. The entire variable domain, with the rest obtained from reference TRBV15 and TRBJ1-2, is as follows: DAMVIQNPRYQVTQFGKPVTLSCSQTLNHNVMYWYQQKSSQAPKLLFHYYDKDFNNEADTPDNFQSRRPNTSFCFLDIRSPGLGDTAMYLCATSRDRSPGGAVYGYTFGSGTRLTVV.

The genes are TRBV2 and TRBJ2-1. CDR1 is SNHLY, CDR2 FYNNEI, per germline. This CDR3 has 14 amino acids. This CDR3 is CASTETETYNEQFF.